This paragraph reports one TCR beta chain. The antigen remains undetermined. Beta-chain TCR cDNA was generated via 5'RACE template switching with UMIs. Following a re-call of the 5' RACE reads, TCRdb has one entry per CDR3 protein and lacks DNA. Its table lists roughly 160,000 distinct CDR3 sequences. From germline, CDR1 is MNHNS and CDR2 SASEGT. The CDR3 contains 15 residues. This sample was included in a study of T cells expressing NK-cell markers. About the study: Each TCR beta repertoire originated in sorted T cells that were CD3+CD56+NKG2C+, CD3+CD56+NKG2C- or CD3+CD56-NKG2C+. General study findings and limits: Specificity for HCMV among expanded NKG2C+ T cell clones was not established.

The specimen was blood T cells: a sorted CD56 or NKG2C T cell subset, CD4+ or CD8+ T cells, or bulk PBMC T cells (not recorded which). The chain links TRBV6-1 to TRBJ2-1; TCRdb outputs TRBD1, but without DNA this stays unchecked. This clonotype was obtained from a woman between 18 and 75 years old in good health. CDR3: CASSEMGQPYNEQFF.